What follows describes a single T cell receptor gamma chain. These data come from a study of gamma-delta chains in newborns, infants, children. Study-level background: Polyclonal expansion of innate γδ T cells after birth follows microbial exposure.

The germline V gene encodes CDR1 EGSNGY and CDR2 YDSYNSKV. V lost 0 bases to trimming and J lost 5 bases; unmatched junction nucleotides: 12. This CDR3 comprises 17 residues. TCRdb re-called the reads with CATT. The sample shows about 3,700 gamma-chain clones, over 60% of them seen only once. The sequencing sample was made of blood. This chain links TRGV2 with TRGJP2. The J gene was missing in TCRdb and was found by matching the end of the DNA to germline. The receptor's source is a child who was a newborn, infant or young child, either healthy, febrile or measles-vaccinated (not recorded which). CDR3 nucleotides: TGTGCCACCTGGGACGGGCCGGTGATATCAAGTGATTGGATCAAGACGTTT. This gives the protein CATWDGPVISSDWIKTF.